These 28 T cell receptor beta chains share one sample of origin, sequenced in a study of blood T cell repertoires in COVID-19. Profiled with immunoSEQ multiplex PCR; TCRdb holds only in-frame clones, not every one. The data hold about 440,000 clones, with about 90% observed a single time. The sample was PBMCs or T cells enriched from blood (not recorded which). The receptors were sampled from a man in his late teens or twenties who had recovered from COVID-19.

V and J are TRBV27 and TRBJ2-7, with D tentatively TRBD1 (5 bases). The ends were cut back, 3 bases at V and 4 bases at J, with 16 bases in the middle. Germline V CDR1 and CDR2: MNHEY, SMNVEV (reference sequence). The CDR3 sequence is 15 residues long. The CDR3: CASSFVSSDTYEQYF. CDR3 DNA: TGTGCCAGCAGTTTCGTCAGCTCGGACACTTACGAGCAGTACTTC.

This clone showed up just once. CDR3 amino acids: CASRDRGWTGELFF. The CDR3 coding sequence is TGTGCCAGCCGGGACAGGGGATGGACCGGGGAGCTGTTTTTT. The V gene is TRBV19, the J gene TRBJ2-2, with TRBD1 identical over 10 bases. V lost 9 bases, J lost 5 bases, and 6 bases stayed unmatched. CDR3 size: 14 residues. CDR1 and CDR2 (germline): LNHDA, SQIVND (reference sequence). Together with reference TRBV19 and TRBJ2-2, the CDR3 gives the full variable domain: DGGITQSPKYLFRKEGQNVTLSCEQNLNHDAMYWYRQDPGQGLRLIYYSQIVNDFQKGDIAEGYSVSREKKESFPLTVTSAQKNPTAFYLCASRDRGWTGELFFGEGSRLTVL.

The chain uses TRBV7-9 and TRBJ1-1, with D hard to call. The CDR3 totals 14 residues. Trimming took off 3 bases at V and 1 base at J, with 9 bases between the two ends. Germline V CDR1 and CDR2: SEHNR, FQNEAQ (reference sequence). CDR3 region: CASSLSRANTEAFF. The DNA for the CDR3 is TGTGCCAGCAGCTTGAGCCGAGCGAACACTGAAGCTTTCTTT. Drawing the rest from reference TRBV7-9 and TRBJ1-1, the complete variable domain is DTGVSQNPRHKITKRGQNVTFRCDPISEHNRLYWYRQTLGQGPEFLTYFQNEAQLEKSRLLSDRFSAERPKGSFSTLEIQRTEQGDSAMYLCASSLSRANTEAFFGQGTRLTVV.

The chain employs TRBV19 and TRBJ2-1; no firm D call. In germline, CDR1 is LNHDA, CDR2 SQIVND (reference sequence). This CDR3 spans 19 amino acids. V was pared by 7 bases and J by 0 bases, with 25 bases between. CDR3 coding DNA: TGTGCCAGTACCACACATGGTTGGGCAGCCAAGAGCTCCTACAATGAGCAGTTCTTC. Its protein is CASTTHGWAAKSSYNEQFF.

The rearrangement joins TRBV3-1 (or the pseudogene TRBV3-2) to TRBJ2-7, with D possibly being TRBD1 (6 bases). CDR1 LGHDT and CDR2 YNNKEL come from the germline V gene (reference sequence). Trimming removed 3 bases from V and 3 bases from J, with 9 bases in between. The CDR3 totals 13 residues. CDR3 sequence: CASSHLGGYEQYF. The CDR3 region has the DNA TGTGCCAGCAGCCATCTAGGGGGCTACGAGCAGTACTTC.

V usage is TRBV7-6 and J usage is TRBJ1-1, with TRBD1 matching 7 bases. The junction had 5 bases not matched to a gene; V was cut back by 6 bases and J by 1 base. The germline V gene encodes CDR1 SGHVS and CDR2 FNYEAQ. The CDR3 has 14 residues. The CDR3 sequence is CASSSRDRNTEAFF. DNA for the CDR3: TGTGCCAGCAGTTCTCGGGACAGGAACACTGAAGCTTTCTTT.

The chain carries TRBV19 and TRBJ2-3, with TRBD1 matching over 7 bases. This CDR3 is 13 amino acids long. The germline gives CDR1 LNHDA, CDR2 SQIVND (reference sequence). V trimming: 3 bases; J trimming: 12 bases; junction bases outside the gene matches: 9. As DNA, the CDR3 is TGTGCCAGTAGTATCCTCCCGGGACAGCCCCAGTATTTT. Translation gives CASSILPGQPQYF. The full variable domain, rest sourced from reference TRBV19 and TRBJ2-3, is DGGITQSPKYLFRKEGQNVTLSCEQNLNHDAMYWYRQDPGQGLRLIYYSQIVNDFQKGDIAEGYSVSREKKESFPLTVTSAQKNPTAFYLCASSILPGQPQYFGPGTRLTVL.

V is TRBV5-1 and J is TRBJ1-1; D is ambiguous. Per germline, CDR1 SGHRS and CDR2 YFSETQ. The CDR3 contains 13 residues. V was trimmed by 0 bases and J by 4 bases, leaving 7 bases between them. DNA of the CDR3: TGCGCCAGCAGCTTGGTGCCGGGCACTGAAGCTTTCTTT. Protein: CASSLVPGTEAFF.

The chain combines TRBV27 with TRBJ1-6, with TRBD1 matching over 9 bases. After removal of 2 bases from V and 5 bases from J, the junction contained 4 bases not matched to a gene. The germline V gene encodes CDR1 MNHEY and CDR2 SMNVEV (reference sequence). The CDR3 is made up of 16 amino acids. CDR3 sequence reads: CASSLPGTGNNSPLHF. As DNA, the CDR3 is TGTGCCAGCAGTTTACCTGGGACAGGGAATAATTCACCCCTCCACTTT.

The chain links TRBV12-5 to TRBJ1-1, with D perhaps TRBD1 (6 bases). The germline V and J ends were trimmed by 6 bases and 2 bases, with 13 bases remaining between them. CDR1 and CDR2 from the germline V gene are LGHNT and FRNRAP. The CDR3 is 14 amino acids. The CDR3 reads CASGKQGKNTEAFF. The CDR3 region has the DNA TGTGCTAGTGGAAAGCAGGGGAAAAACACTGAAGCTTTCTTT.

This chain uses TRBV19 with TRBJ2-1; 8 bases fit TRBD1. Germline V gene sequence: CDR1 LNHDA, CDR2 SQIVND (reference sequence). The CDR3 has 14 residues. The J segment lost 4 bases and the V segment lost 7 bases, leaving 6 bases of the junction unmatched. The CDR3 is CASNAGTGYNEQFF. The CDR3 DNA reads as TGTGCCAGTAATGCCGGGACAGGTTACAATGAGCAGTTCTTC.

This clone was seen a single time. The chain has TRBV11-2 and TRBJ2-7, with 8 bases fitting TRBD2. The CDR3 consists of 15 residues. J lost 2 bases, V lost 2 bases, and 5 bases had no gene match. Germline V gene lookup returns CDR1 SGHAT and CDR2 FQNNGV. This CDR3 reads CASSLPTSGTYEQYF. The DNA of the CDR3 is TGTGCCAGCAGCTTACCCACTAGCGGCACCTACGAGCAGTACTTC.

The rearrangement links TRBV4-1 to TRBJ2-5, with 11 bases fitting TRBD2. Germline CDR1 and CDR2: MGHRA and YSYEKL. The CDR3 has 14 amino acids. J was trimmed by 2 bases and V by 5 bases; bases with no gene match: 1. The CDR3 coding sequence is TGCGCCAGCAGCTTAGCGGGAGGGCAAGAGACCCAGTACTTC. This encodes CASSLAGGQETQYF.

The chain employs TRBV5-1 and TRBJ1-6; possibly TRBD1 for D (5 bases). Germline V lookup: CDR1 SGHRS, CDR2 YFSETQ. Between the trimmed V and J ends, which lost 5 bases and 9 bases, there was a span of 12 bases. The CDR3 has 13 residues. CDR3 amino acids: CASSREGSSPLHF. The CDR3 coding sequence is TGCGCCAGCAGTCGGGAGGGGAGTTCACCCCTCCACTTT.

The sample holds one count of this clone. The rearrangement joins TRBV27 to TRBJ1-5; a possible D gene is TRBD1 (6 bases). Germline CDR1 reads MNHEY; CDR2 reads SMNVEV (reference sequence). The ends were cut back, 2 bases at V and 4 bases at J, with 9 bases in the middle. The CDR3 is made up of 14 amino acids. The CDR3 here is CASSLRDMNQPQHF. In nucleotides, the CDR3 is TGTGCCAGCAGTTTAAGGGACATGAATCAGCCCCAGCATTTT.

This sequence joins TRBV5-1 and TRBJ2-7, with 7 nucleotides matching TRBD1. V shed 4 bases and J 2 bases; nucleotides not matched to a gene: 6. This CDR3 region has 14 residues. Germline V gene sequence: CDR1 SGHRS, CDR2 YFSETQ. CDR3 DNA: TGCGCCAGCAGCACAGGGGCCAACACCTACGAGCAGTACTTC. It encodes CASSTGANTYEQYF. The full variable domain, rest sourced from reference TRBV5-1 and TRBJ2-7, is KAGVTQTPRYLIKTRGQQVTLSCSPISGHRSVSWYQQTPGQGLQFLFEYFSETQRNKGNFPGRFSGRQFSNSRSEMNVSTLELGDSALYLCASSTGANTYEQYFGPGTRLTVT.

The chain has TRBV7-2 and TRBJ2-3; the match to TRBD2 covers 9 bases. Losses at the gene ends were 5 bases for V and 5 bases for J; bases not matched to a gene: 11. The CDR3 has 16 residues. Germline V gives CDR1 SGHTA, CDR2 FQGNSA. CDR3 sequence: CASSPRLSGSGDTQYF. The CDR3 bases are TGTGCCAGCAGCCCCAGGCTTAGCGGGAGCGGAGATACGCAGTATTTT.

The V call is TRBV7-2, the J call TRBJ1-2; TRBD1 is a possible D gene (6 bases). Germline CDR1 SGHTA, CDR2 FQGNSA. This CDR3 has 13 residues. With 0 bases removed from V and 5 bases from J, the gap between germline ends came to 7 bases. The chain's CDR3 is CASSLARGYGYTF. The CDR3 region has the DNA TGTGCCAGCAGCTTAGCCAGGGGTTATGGCTACACCTTC.

This rearrangement joins TRBV18 to TRBJ1-4; perhaps TRBD1 as D (5 bases). Germline assignment: CDR1 KGHSH and CDR2 LQKENI. The germline V and J ends were trimmed by 0 bases and 8 bases, with 13 bases remaining between them. The CDR3 consists of 15 residues. The CDR3 DNA reads as TGTGCCAGCTCACCACCGTCCAGGGTTAGCGAAAAACTGTTTTTT. Residues: CASSPPSRVSEKLFF.

V is TRBV7-2 and J is TRBJ2-3; D gene unclear. Deletions cut 1 base from V and 2 bases from J, with 10 bases between. Germline lookup yields CDR1 SGHTA and CDR2 FQGNSA. The CDR3 is 15 amino acids. The CDR3 DNA follows: TGTGCCAGCAGCTTAGATGGGCAGATCACAGATACGCAGTATTTT. It encodes CASSLDGQITDTQYF.

V is TRBV11-2 and J is TRBJ1-5, with D hard to call. The V gene lost 0 bases and the J gene lost 3 bases, with 9 bases spanning the gap. CDR3 length: 15 residues. Per germline, CDR1 SGHAT and CDR2 FQNNGV. The CDR3 DNA reads as TGTGCCAGCAGCTTAGATGGTAGACTCAATCAGCCCCAGCATTTT. Protein: CASSLDGRLNQPQHF.

The count of this clone is one. The chain has TRBV6-5 and TRBJ1-1, with no clear D. Germline V gene lookup returns CDR1 MNHEY and CDR2 SVGAGI. The CDR3 spans 10 residues. V lost 7 bases and J lost 7, with 7 bases in between. The CDR3 DNA sequence: TGTGCCAGCATGTCGGGTGAAGCTTTCTTT. Its translation is CASMSGEAFF.

The rearrangement uses TRBV29-1 and TRBJ1-2; perhaps TRBD1 as D (5 bases). Trimming stripped 0 bases from V and 6 bases from J, with 11 bases between. The CDR3 has 13 amino acids. Germline CDR1 SQVTM, CDR2 ANQGSEA. The CDR3 coding sequence is TGCAGCGTTGAAGATGGTGGGGCGCATGGCTACACCTTC. This sequence encodes CSVEDGGAHGYTF.

This clone was recorded once. The J gene is TRBJ2-3, the V gene TRBV3-1 (or the pseudogene TRBV3-2); 12 nucleotides match TRBD2. Germline values: CDR1 LGHDT, CDR2 YNNKEL (reference sequence). V lost 5 bases to trimming and J lost 5 bases; unmatched junction nucleotides: 5. The CDR3 loop spans 15 amino acids. The CDR3 DNA reads TGTGCCAGCAGCTCTAGCGGGGGGGCCAGAGATACGCAGTATTTT. Amino acids: CASSSSGGARDTQYF.

The J gene is TRBJ2-3, the V gene TRBV7-3; D is perhaps TRBD2 (7 bases). V lost 2 bases, J lost 5 bases, and 14 bases lay in between. This CDR3 contains 15 residues. Germline CDR1 and CDR2: SGHTA and FQGTGA. CDR3 sequence reads: CASSLWGGPQDTQYF. The CDR3 nucleotides read TGTGCCAGCAGCTTATGGGGGGGGCCCCAAGATACGCAGTATTTT.

With respect to this clone: Other nucleotide sequences in the sample specify the same CDR3. This chain uses TRBV5-1 with TRBJ2-5; 9 bases agree with TRBD1. This CDR3 has 13 amino acids. Germline-derived CDR1 and CDR2 are SGHRS and YFSETQ. The J segment lost 4 bases and the V segment lost 2 bases, leaving 0 bases of the junction unmatched. CDR3 protein: CASSLQGAETQYF. CDR3 sequence (DNA): TGCGCCAGCAGCTTACAGGGGGCAGAGACCCAGTACTTC.

The chain carries TRBV12-3 or TRBV12-4 and TRBJ1-1; D gene uncertain. V lost 4 bases to trimming and J lost 3 bases, with 9 bases between them. CDR3 length: 13 residues. Here the CDR3 reads CASSWAPYTEAFF. In nucleotides, the CDR3 is TGTGCCAGCAGTTGGGCCCCATACACTGAAGCTTTCTTT.

The V and J genes are TRBV6-5 and TRBJ1-1, with 8 bases aligning to TRBD1. V was clipped by 5 bases and J by 5 bases; unmatched bases: 7. The CDR3 is made up of 14 amino acids. Germline V gene lookup returns CDR1 MNHEY and CDR2 SVGAGI. The CDR3 DNA sequence: TGTGCCAGCAGTCCGGACAGGGAGAGGACTGAAGCTTTCTTT. Amino acids: CASSPDRERTEAFF.